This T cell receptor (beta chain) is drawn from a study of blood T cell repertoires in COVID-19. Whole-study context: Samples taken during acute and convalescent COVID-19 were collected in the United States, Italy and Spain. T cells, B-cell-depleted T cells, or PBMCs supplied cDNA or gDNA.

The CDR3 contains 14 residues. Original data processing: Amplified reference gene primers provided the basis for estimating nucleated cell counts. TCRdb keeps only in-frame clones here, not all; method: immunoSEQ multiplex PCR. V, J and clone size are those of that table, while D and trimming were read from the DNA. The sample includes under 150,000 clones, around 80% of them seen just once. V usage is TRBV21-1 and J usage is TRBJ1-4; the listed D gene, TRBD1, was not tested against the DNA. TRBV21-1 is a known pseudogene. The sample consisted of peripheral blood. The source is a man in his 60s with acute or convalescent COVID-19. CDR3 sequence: CASSKGAANEKLFF. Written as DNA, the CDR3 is TGTGCCAGCAGCAAGGGGGCGGCTAATGAAAAACTGTTTTTT.